This TCR beta chain was sequenced during a study of cytomegalovirus exposure and HLA in healthy donors. General study points: An analysis done earlier found most TCR beta V segments productive about 87% or about 30% of the time. CMV serostatus was the sole immune exposure information available.

With respect to this clone: Its antigen is currently unknown.

Primers included in the PCR were 60 Vbeta and 13 Jbeta primers. The protocol was immunoSEQ multiplex PCR, while the TCRdb copy is restricted to in-frame clones and leaves out a portion. The table includes roughly 98,000 clones, 65% to 75% detected once. V dropped 5 bases and J dropped 5; count of bases not matched to a gene: 3. The CDR3 sequence is 15 residues long. Germline V gene lookup returns CDR1 SGHAT and CDR2 FQNNGV. The receptor was derived from a woman in her 70s in good health and CMV-seropositive. The source material was PBMCs. This chain links TRBV11-2 with TRBJ2-1; 13 bases align to TRBD2. The CDR3 sequence: CASSHGTSGNNEQFF. CDR3 nucleotide sequence: TGTGCCAGCAGCCACGGGACTAGCGGGAACAATGAGCAGTTCTTC. The full variable domain, rest sourced from reference TRBV11-2 and TRBJ2-1, is EAGVAQSPRYKIIEKRQSVAFWCNPISGHATLYWYQQILGQGPKLLIQFQNNGVVDDSQLPKDRFSAERLKGVDSTLKIQPAKLEDSAVYLCASSHGTSGNNEQFFGPGTRLTVL.